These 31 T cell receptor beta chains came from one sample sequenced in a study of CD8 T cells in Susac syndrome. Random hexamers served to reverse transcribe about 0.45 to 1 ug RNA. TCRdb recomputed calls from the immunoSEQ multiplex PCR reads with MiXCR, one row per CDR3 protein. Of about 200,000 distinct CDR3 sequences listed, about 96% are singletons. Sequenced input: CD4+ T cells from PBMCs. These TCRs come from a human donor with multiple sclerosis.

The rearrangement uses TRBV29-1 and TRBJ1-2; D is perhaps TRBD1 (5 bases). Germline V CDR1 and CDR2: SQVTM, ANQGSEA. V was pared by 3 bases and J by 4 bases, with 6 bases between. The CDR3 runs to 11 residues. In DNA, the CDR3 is TGCAGCGTTGAGACAGTCTATGGCTACACCTTC. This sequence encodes CSVETVYGYTF.

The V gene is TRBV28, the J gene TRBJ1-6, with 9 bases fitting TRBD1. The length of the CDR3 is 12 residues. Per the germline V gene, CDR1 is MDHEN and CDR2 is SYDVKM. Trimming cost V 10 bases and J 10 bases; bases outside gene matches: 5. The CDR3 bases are TGTGCCACCGGGACAGGGATGTCACCCCTCCACTTT. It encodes CATGTGMSPLHF.

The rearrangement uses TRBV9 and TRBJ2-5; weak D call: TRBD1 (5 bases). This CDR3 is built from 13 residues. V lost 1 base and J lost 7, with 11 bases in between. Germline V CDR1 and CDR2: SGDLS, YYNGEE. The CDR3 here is CASSVLHQGTQYF. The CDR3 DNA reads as TGTGCCAGCAGCGTACTTCACCAGGGGACCCAGTACTTC.

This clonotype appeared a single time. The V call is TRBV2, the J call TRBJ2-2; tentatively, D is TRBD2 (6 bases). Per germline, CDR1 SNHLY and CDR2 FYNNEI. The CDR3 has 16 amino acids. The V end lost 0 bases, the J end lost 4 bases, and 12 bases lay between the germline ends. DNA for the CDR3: TGTGCCAGCAGTGAAGCTTTCAGGGAGGTCACCGGGGAGCTGTTTTTT. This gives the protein CASSEAFREVTGELFF.

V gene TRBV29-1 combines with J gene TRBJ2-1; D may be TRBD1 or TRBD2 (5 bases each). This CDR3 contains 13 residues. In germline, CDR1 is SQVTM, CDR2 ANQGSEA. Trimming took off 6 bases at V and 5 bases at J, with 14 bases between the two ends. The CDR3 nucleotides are TGCAGCGTGCAAGGGACGGTTAACAATGAGCAGTTCTTC. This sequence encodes CSVQGTVNNEQFF.

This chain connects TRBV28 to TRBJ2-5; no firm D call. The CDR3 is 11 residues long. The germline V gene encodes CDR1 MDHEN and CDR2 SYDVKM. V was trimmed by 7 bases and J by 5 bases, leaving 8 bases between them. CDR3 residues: CASKGYETQYF. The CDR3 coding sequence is TGTGCCAGCAAAGGCTATGAGACCCAGTACTTC.

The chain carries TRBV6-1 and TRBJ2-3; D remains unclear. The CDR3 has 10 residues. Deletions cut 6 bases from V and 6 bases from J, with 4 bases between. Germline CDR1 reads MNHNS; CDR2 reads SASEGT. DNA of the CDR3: TGTGCCAGCAGAGAGGATACGCAGTATTTT. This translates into CASREDTQYF.

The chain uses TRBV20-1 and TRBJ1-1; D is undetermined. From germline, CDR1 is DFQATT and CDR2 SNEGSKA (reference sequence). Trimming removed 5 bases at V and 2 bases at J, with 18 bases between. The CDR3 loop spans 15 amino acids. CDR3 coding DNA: TGCAGTGCTCCTCGCGGGCCCCACACCAACACTGAAGCTTTCTTT. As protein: CSAPRGPHTNTEAFF.

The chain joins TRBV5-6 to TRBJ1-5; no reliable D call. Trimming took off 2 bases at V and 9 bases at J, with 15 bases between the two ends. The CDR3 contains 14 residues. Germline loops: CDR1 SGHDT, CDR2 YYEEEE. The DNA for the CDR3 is TGTGCCAGCAGCTTAGCAATAGGCGGTGGGCCCCAGCATTTT. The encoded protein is CASSLAIGGGPQHF.

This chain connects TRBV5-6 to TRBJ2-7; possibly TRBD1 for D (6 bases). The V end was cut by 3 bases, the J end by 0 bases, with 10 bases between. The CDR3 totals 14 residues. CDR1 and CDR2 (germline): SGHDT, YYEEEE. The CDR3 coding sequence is TGTGCCAGCAGCTCGACAGGTGTCTCCTACGAGCAGTACTTC. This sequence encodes CASSSTGVSYEQYF.

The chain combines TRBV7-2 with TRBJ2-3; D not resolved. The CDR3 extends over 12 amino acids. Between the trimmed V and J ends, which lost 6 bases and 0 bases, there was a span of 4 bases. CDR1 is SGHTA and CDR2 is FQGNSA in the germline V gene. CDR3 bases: TGTGCCAGCAGTCGAAGCACAGATACGCAGTATTTT. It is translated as CASSRSTDTQYF. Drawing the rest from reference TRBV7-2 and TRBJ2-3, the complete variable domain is GAGVSQSPSNKVTEKGKDVELRCDPISGHTALYWYRQSLGQGLEFLIYFQGNSAPDKSGLPSDRFSAERTGGSVSTLTIQRTQQEDSAVYLCASSRSTDTQYFGPGTRLTVL.

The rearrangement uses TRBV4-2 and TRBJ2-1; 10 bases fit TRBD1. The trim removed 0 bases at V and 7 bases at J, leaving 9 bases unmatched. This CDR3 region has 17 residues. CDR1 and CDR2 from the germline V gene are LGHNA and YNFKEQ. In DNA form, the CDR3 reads TGTGCCAGCAGCCAAGATAGGAGGGACAGGGGTTTGAATGAGCAGTTCTTC. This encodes CASSQDRRDRGLNEQFF.

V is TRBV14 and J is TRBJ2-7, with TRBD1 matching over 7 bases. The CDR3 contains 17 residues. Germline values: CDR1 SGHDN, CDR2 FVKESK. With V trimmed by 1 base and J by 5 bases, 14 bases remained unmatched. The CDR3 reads CASSQALGRQGDHEQYF. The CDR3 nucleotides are TGTGCCAGCAGCCAAGCCTTGGGGAGACAGGGTGACCACGAGCAGTACTTC.

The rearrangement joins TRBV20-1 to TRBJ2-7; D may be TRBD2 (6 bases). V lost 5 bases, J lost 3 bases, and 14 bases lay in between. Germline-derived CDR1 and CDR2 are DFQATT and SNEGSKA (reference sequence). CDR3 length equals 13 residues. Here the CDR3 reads CSARGDSHYEQYF. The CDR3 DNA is TGCAGTGCTCGAGGGGACTCCCACTACGAGCAGTACTTC.

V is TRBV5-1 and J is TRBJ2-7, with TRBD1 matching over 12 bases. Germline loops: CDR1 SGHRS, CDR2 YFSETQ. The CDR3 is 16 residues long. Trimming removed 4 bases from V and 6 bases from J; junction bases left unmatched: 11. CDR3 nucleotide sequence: TGCGCCAGCAGCCTTGGGACAGGGGGCGCAGATGCCGAGCAGTACTTC. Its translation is CASSLGTGGADAEQYF.

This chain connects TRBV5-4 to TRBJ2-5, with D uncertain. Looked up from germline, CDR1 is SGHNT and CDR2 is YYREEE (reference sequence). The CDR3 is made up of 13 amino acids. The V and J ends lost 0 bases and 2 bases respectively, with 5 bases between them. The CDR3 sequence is CASSLEVQETQYF. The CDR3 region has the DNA TGTGCCAGCAGCTTGGAGGTTCAAGAGACCCAGTACTTC.

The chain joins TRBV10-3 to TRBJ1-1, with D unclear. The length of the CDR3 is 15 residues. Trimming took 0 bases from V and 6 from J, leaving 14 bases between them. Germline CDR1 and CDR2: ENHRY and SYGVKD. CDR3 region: CAISESGQANAEAFF. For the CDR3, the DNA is TGTGCCATCAGTGAGTCCGGTCAGGCTAACGCTGAAGCTTTCTTT.

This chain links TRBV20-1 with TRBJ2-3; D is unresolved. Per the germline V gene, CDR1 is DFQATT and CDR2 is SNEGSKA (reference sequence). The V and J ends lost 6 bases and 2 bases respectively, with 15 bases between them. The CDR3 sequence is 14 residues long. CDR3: CSAHNPHVTDTQYF. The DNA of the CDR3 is TGCAGTGCCCATAATCCCCATGTCACAGATACGCAGTATTTT.

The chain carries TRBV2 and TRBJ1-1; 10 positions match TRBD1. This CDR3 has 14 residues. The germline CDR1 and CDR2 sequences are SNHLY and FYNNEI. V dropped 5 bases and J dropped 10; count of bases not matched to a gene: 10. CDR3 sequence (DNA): TGTGCCAGCAGTACGACAGGGGGCGTCTCGGGAGCTTTCTTT. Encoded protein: CASSTTGGVSGAFF.

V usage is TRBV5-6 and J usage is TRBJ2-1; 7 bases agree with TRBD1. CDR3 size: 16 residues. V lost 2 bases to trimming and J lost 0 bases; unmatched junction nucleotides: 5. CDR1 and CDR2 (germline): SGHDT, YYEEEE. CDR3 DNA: TGTGCCAGCAGCTTAGGGGGCCCTAGCTCCTACAATGAGCAGTTCTTC. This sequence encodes CASSLGGPSSYNEQFF.

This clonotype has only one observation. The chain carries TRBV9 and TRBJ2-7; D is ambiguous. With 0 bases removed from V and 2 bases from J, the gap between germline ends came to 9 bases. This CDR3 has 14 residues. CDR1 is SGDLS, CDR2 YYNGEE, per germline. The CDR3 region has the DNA TGTGCCAGCAGCGTAGGGTCGGCCACCTACGAGCAGTACTTC. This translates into CASSVGSATYEQYF.

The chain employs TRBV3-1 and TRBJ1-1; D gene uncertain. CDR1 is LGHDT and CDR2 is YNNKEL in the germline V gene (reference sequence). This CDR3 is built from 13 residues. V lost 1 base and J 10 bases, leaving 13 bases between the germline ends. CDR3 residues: CASSQASGIGAFF. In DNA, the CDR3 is TGTGCCAGCAGCCAAGCGTCCGGGATCGGAGCTTTCTTT.

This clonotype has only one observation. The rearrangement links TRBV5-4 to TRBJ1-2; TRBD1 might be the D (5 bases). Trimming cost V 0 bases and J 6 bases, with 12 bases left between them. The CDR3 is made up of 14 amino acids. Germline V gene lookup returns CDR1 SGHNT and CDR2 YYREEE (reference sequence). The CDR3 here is CASSLENGGNGYTF. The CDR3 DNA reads TGTGCCAGCAGCTTGGAAAATGGGGGAAATGGCTACACCTTC.

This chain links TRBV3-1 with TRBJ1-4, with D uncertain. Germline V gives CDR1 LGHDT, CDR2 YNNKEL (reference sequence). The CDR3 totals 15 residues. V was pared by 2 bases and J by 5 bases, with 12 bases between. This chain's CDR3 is CASSQYSSQNEKLFF. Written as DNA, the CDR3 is TGTGCCAGCAGCCAATACAGCAGTCAAAATGAAAAACTGTTTTTT.

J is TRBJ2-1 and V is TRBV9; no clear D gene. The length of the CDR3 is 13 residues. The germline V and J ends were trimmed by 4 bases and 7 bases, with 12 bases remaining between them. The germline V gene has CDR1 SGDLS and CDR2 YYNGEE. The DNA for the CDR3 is TGTGCCAGCAGCCCTCACCCCCAAAATGAGCAGTTCTTC. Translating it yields CASSPHPQNEQFF.

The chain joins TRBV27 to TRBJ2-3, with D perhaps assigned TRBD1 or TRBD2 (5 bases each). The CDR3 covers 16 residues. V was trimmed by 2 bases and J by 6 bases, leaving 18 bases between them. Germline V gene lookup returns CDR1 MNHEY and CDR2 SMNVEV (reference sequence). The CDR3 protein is CASSLRSPGTPDTQYF. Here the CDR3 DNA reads TGTGCCAGCAGTTTACGTTCCCCCGGGACCCCCGATACGCAGTATTTT.

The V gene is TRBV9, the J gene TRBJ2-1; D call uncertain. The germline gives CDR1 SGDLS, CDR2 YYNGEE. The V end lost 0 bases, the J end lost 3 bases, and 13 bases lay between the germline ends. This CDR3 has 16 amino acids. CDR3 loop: CASSVVQGLLYNEQFF. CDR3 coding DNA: TGTGCCAGCAGCGTAGTACAAGGTCTCCTCTACAATGAGCAGTTCTTC.

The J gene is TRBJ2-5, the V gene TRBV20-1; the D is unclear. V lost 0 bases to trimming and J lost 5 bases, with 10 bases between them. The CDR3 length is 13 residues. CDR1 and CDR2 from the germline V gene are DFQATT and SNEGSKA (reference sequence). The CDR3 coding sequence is TGCAGTGCTAGAGAAGGGATTCGGGAGACCCAGTACTTC. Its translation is CSAREGIRETQYF.

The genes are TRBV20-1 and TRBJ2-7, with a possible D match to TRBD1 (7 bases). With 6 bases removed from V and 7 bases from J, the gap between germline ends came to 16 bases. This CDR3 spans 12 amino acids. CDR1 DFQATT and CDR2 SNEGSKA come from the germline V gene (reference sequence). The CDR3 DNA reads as TGCAGTGCGGGAGGAGGGGGCCCTGAGCAGTACTTC. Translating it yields CSAGGGGPEQYF.

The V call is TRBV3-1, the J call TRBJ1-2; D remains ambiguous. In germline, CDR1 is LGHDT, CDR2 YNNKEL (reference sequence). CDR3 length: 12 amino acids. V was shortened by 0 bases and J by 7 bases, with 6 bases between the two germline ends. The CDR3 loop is CASSQDVSGYTF. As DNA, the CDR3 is TGTGCCAGCAGCCAAGACGTGAGTGGCTACACCTTC.

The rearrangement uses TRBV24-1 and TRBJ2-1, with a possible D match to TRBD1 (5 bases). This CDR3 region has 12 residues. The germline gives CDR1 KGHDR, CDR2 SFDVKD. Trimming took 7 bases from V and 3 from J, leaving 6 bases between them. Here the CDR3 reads CATRDSYNEQFF. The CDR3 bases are TGTGCCACCAGAGACAGCTACAATGAGCAGTTCTTC.